This entry is about one T cell receptor (beta chain). The CDR3 end is not reached by the read, which stops 3 residues before it; the germline J gene fills it in. This entry is derived from a study of T cells in women clearing cervical HPV infection. About the study: Case blood drawn at lesion detection; control blood after infection cleared.

This CDR3 contains 10 residues. The germline V gene has CDR1 GTSNPN and CDR2 SVGIG (reference sequence). Repertoires were generated with immunoSEQ multiplex PCR, while TCRdb's copy carries only in-frame clones and drops some. Its listing shows about 30,000 clones. The chain has TRBV30 and TRBJ2-3, with D hard to call. Sequencing was carried out using blood buffy coat. The receptor's source is a woman aged 18 to 75 with a cervical HPV16 infection that either progressed to CIN3+ or cleared (not recorded which). The CDR3 here is CAWKQETQYF. CDR3 DNA, as far as it was read: TGTGCCTGGAAACAAGAGACG.